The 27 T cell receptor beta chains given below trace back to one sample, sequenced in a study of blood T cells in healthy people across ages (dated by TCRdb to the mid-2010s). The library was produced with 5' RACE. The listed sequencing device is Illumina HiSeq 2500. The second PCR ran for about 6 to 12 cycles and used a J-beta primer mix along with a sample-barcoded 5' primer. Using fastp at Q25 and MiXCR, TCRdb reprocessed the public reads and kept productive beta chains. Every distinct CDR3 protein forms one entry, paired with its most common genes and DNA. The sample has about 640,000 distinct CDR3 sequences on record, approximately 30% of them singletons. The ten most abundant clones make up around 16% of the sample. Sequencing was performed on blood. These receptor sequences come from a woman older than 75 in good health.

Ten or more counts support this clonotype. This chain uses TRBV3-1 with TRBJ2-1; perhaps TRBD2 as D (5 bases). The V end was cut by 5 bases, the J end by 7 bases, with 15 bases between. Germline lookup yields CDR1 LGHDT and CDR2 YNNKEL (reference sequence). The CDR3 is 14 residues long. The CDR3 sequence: CASSVAAGLNEQFF. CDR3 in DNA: TGTGCCAGCAGCGTCGCTGCGGGCCTGAATGAGCAGTTCTTC.

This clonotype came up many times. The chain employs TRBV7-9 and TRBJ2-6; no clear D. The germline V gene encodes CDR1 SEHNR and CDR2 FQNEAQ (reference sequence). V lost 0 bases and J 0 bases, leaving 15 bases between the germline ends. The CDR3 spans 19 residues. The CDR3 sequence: CASSLAKGFFSSGANVLTF. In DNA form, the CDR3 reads TGTGCCAGCAGCTTAGCAAAAGGTTTTTTTAGCTCTGGGGCCAACGTCCTGACTTTC.

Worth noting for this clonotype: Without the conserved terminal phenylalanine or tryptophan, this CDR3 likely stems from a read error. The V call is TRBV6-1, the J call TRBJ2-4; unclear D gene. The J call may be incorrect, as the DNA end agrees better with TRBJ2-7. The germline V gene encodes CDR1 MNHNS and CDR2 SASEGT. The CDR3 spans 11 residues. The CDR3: CASSGIYEQYL. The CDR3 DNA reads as TGTGCCAGCAGTGGGATTTACGAGCAGTACTTA.

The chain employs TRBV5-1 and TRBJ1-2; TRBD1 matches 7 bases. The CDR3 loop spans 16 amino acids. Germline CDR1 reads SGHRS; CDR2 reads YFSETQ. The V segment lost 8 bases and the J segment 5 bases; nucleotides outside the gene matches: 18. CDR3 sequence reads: CASSPQGFEVNYGYTF. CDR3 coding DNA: TGCGCCAGTTCACCACAGGGGTTCGAAGTCAATTATGGCTACACCTTC. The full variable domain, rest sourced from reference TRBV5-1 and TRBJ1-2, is KAGVTQTPRYLIKTRGQQVTLSCSPISGHRSVSWYQQTPGQGLQFLFEYFSETQRNKGNFPGRFSGRQFSNSRSEMNVSTLELGDSALYLCASSPQGFEVNYGYTFGSGTRLTVV.

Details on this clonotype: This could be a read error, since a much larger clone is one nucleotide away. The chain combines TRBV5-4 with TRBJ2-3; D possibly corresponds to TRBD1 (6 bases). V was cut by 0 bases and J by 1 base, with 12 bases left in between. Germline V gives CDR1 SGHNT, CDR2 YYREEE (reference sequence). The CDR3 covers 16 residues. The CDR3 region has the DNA TGTGCCAGCAGCTTGGTGGGTGGACAGTGCACAGATACGCAGTATTTT. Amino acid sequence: CASSLVGGQCTDTQYF.

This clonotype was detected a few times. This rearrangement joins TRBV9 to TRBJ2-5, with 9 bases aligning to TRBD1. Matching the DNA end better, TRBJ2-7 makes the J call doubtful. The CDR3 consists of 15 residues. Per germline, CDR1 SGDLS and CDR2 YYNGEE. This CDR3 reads CASSATGGPTYEQYF. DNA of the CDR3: TGTGCCAGCAGCGCGACAGGGGGGCCCACCTACGAGCAGTACTTC.

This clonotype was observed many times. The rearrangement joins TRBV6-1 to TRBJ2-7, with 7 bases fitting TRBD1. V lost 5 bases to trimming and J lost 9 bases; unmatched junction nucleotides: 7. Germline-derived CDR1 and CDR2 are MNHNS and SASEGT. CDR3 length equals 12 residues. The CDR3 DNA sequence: TGTGCCAGCAGTCCGGGACAGATAGGGCAGTACTTC. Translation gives CASSPGQIGQYF.

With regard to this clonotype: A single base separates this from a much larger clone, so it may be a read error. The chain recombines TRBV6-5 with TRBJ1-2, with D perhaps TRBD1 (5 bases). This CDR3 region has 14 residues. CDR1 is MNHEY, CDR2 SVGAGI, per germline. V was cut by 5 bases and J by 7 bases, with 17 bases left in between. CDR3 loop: CASSPGGTSTGYTF. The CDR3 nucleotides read TGTGCCAGCAGTCCCGGGGGGACGTCGACTGGCTACACCTTC.

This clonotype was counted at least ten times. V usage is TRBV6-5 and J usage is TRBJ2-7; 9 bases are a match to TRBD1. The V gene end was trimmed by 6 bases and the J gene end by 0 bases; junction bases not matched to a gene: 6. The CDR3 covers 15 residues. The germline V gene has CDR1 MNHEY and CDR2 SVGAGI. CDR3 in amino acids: CASSPTGGTSYEQYF. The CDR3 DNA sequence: TGTGCCAGCAGCCCCACAGGGGGCACCTCCTACGAGCAGTACTTC.

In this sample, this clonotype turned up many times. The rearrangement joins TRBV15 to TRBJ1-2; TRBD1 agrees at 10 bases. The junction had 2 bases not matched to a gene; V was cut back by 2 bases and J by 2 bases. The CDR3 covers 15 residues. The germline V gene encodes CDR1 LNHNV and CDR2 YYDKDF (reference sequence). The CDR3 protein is CATSRPGQGNYGYTF. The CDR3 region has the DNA TGTGCCACCAGCAGACCGGGACAGGGGAACTATGGCTACACCTTC.

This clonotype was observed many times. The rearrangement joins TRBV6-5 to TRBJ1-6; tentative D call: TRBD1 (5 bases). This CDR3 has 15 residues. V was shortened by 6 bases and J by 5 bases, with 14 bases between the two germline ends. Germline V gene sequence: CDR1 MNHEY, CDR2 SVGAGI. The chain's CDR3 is CASRTPGTNNSPLHF. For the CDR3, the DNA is TGTGCCAGCAGAACCCCCGGGACTAATAATTCACCCCTCCACTTT.

This CDR3 reads CASSLENGQVYEQYF. The CDR3 DNA reads as TGTGCCAGCAGCTTAGAAAACGGACAGGTATACGAGCAGTACTTC. The rearrangement joins TRBV7-2 to TRBJ2-7; 7 bases match TRBD1. The CDR3 spans 15 residues. J lost 4 bases, V lost 1 base, and 7 bases had no gene match. Looked up from germline, CDR1 is SGHTA and CDR2 is FQGNSA.

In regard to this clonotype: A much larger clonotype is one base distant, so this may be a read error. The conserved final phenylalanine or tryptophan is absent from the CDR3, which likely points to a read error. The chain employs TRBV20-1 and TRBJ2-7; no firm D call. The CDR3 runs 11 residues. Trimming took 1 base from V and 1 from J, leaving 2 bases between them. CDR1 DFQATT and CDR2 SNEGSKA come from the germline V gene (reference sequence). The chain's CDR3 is CSARVSYEQYC. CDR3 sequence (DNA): TGCAGTGCTAGAGTTTCCTACGAGCAGTACTGC.

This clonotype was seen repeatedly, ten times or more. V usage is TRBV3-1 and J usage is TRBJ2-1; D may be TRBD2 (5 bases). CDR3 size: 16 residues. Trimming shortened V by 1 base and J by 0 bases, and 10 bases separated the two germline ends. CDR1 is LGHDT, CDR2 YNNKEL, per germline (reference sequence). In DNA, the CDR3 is TGTGCCAGCAGCCAAGGATGGAGGAGCTCCTACAATGAGCAGTTCTTC. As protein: CASSQGWRSSYNEQFF.

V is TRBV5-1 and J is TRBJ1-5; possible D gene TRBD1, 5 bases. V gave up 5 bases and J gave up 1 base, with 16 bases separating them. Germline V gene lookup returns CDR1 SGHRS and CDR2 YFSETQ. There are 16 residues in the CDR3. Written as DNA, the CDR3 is TGCGCCAGCAGATTAGGCGCATCAGGGAGCAATCAGCCCCAGCATTTT. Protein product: CASRLGASGSNQPQHF.

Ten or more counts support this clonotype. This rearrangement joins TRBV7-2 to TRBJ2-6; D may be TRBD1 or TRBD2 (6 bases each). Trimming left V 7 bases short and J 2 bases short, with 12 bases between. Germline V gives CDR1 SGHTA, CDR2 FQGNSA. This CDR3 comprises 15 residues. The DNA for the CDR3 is TGTGCCAGCACCTTCGGGGGCGCTGGGGCCAACGTCCTGACTTTC. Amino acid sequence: CASTFGGAGANVLTF.

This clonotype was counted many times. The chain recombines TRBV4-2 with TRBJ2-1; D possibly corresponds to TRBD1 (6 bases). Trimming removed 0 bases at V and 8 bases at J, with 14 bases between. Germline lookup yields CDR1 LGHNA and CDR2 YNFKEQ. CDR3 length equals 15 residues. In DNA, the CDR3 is TGTGCCAGCAGCCAAGATGGGGGCAGTGGCGATGAGCAGTTCTTC. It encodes CASSQDGGSGDEQFF.

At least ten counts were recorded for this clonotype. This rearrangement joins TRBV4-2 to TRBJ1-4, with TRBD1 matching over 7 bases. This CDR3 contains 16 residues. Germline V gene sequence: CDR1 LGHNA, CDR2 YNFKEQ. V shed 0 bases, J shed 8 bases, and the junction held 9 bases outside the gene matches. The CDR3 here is CASSQEGGTVLEKLFF. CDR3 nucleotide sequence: TGTGCCAGCAGCCAAGAAGGTGGGACAGTATTGGAAAAACTGTTTTTT.

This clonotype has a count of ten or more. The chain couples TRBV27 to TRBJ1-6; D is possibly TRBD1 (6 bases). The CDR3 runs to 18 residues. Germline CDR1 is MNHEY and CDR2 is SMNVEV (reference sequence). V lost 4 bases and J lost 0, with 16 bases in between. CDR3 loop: CASSSRTAWISYNSPLHF. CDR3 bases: TGTGCCAGCAGTTCACGGACAGCCTGGATCTCCTATAATTCACCCCTCCACTTT.

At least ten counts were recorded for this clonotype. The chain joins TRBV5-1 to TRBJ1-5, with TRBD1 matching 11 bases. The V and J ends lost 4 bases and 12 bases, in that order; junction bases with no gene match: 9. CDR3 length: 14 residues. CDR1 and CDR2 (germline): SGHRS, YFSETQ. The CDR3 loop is CASSPGQGGRLQHF. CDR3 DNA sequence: TGCGCCAGCAGCCCGGGACAGGGGGGACGGCTCCAGCATTTT.

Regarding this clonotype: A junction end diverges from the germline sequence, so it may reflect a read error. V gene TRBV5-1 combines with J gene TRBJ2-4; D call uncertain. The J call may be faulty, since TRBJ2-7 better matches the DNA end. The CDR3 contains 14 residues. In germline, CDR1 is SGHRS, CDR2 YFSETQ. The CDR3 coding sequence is TGCGCCTGCAGCTTGGGCATCGATACCTACGAGCAGTACTTC. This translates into CACSLGIDTYEQYF.

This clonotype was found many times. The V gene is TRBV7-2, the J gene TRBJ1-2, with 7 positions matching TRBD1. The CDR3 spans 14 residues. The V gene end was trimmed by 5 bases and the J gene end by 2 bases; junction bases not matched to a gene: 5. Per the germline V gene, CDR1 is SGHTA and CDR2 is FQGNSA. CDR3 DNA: TGTGCCAGCAGCGCGGGACAGCCCAACTATGGCTACACCTTC. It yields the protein CASSAGQPNYGYTF.

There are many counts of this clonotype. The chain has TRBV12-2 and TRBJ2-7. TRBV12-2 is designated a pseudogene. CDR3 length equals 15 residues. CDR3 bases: TGTGCAAGTCGCTTAGTTTGGAACAGCTCCTACGAGCAGTACTTC. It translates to CASRLVWNSSYEQYF.

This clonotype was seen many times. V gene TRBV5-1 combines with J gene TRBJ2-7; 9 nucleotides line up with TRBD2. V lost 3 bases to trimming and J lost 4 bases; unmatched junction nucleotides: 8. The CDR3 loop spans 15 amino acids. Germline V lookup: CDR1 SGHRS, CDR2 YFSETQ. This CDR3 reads CASSSKRGVWYEQYF. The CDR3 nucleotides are TGCGCCAGCAGCTCAAAGCGGGGGGTCTGGTACGAGCAGTACTTC.

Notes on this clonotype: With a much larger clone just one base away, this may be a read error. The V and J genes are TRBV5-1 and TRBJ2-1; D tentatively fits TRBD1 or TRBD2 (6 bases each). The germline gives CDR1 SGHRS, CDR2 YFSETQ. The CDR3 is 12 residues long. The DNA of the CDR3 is TGCGCCAGCACCGGAGGGGGAAATGGGCAGTTCTTC. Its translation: CASTGGGNGQFF.

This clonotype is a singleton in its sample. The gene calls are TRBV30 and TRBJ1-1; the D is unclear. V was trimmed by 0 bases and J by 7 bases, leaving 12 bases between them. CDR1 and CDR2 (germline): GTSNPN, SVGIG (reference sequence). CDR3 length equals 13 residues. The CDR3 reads CAWSVKGPSEAFF. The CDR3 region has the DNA TGTGCCTGGAGTGTAAAAGGGCCGAGTGAAGCTTTCTTT. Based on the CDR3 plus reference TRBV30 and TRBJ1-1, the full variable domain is SQTIHQWPATLVQPVGSPLSLECTVEGTSNPNLYWYRQAAGRGLQLLFYSVGIGQISSEVPQNLSASRPQDRQFILSSKKLLLSDSGFYLCAWSVKGPSEAFFGQGTRLTVV.

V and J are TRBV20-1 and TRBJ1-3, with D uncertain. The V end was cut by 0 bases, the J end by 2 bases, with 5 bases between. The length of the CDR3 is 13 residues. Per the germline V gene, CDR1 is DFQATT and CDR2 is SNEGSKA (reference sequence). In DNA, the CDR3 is TGCAGTGCTAGAGACCCGACTGGAAACACCATATATTTT. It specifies CSARDPTGNTIYF.